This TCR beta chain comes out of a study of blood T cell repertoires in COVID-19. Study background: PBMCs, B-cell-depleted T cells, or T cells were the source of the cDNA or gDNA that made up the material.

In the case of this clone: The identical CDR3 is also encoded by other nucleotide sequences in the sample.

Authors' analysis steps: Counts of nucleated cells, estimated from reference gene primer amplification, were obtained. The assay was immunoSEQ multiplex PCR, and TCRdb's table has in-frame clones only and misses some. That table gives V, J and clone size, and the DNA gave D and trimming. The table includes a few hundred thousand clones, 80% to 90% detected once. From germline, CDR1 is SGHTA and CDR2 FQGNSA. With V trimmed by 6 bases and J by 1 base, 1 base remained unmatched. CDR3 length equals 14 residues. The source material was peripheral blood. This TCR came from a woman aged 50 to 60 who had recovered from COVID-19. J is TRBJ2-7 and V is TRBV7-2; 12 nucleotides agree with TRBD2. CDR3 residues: CASRLAGGSYEQYF. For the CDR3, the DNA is TGTGCCAGCAGACTAGCGGGAGGTTCCTACGAGCAGTACTTC.